This record looks at one T cell receptor (beta chain) sequence and its context. Its antigen is undetermined. With 3 bases removed from V and 1 base from J, the gap between germline ends came to 20 bases. Germline assignment: CDR1 MNHEY and CDR2 SMNVEV (reference sequence). The CDR3 has 18 residues. Profiled with immunoSEQ multiplex PCR; TCRdb holds only in-frame clones, not every one. The sample includes fewer than 250,000 clones, approximately 87% of them seen just once. This entry comes from a study of cytomegalovirus exposure and HLA in healthy donors. Findings and caveats of the study: Associated with cytomegalovirus, according to the listing, were about 160 TCR beta chains. According to a subsequent analysis, TCR clusters identified in the first cohort showed a tendency to co-occur across the approximately 120 validation repertoires.

The rearrangement links TRBV27 to TRBJ2-3, with a possible D match to TRBD2 (5 bases). The sample comprised PBMCs. The receptor was derived from a man aged 18 to 30 in good health and CMV-seronegative. The CDR3 nucleotides read TGTGCCAGCAGTTTTGATTACTTCGTAGCGCAGGGCACAGATACGCAGTATTTT. Translation gives CASSFDYFVAQGTDTQYF.